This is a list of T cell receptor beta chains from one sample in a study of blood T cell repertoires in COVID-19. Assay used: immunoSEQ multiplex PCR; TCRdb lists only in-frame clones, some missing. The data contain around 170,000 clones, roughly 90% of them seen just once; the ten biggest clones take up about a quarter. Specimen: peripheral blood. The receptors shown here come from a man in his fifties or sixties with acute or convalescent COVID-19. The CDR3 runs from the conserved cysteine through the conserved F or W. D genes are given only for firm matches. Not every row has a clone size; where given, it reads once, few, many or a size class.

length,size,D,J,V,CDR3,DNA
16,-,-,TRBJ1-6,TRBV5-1,CASSLEKVGANSPLHF,TGCGCCAGCAGCTTGGAGAAGGTAGGGGCGAATTCACCCCTCCACTTT
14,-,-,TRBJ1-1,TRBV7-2,CASSLSVGETEAFF,TGTGCCAGCAGCTTAAGCGTAGGGGAAACTGAAGCTTTCTTT
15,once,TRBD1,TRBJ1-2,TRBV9,CASSVLVTGDYGYTF,TGTGCCAGCAGCGTACTTGTGACAGGGGACTATGGCTACACCTTC
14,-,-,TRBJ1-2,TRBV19,CASSIVADNYGYTF,TGTGCCAGTAGTATAGTCGCGGATAACTATGGCTACACCTTC
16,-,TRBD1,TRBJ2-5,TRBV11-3,CASSLGSTGGVETQYF,TGTGCCAGCAGCTTAGGATCGACAGGGGGGGTGGAGACCCAGTACTTC
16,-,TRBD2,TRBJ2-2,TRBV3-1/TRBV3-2,CASSPLAGGRTGELFF,TGTGCCAGCAGCCCCCTAGCGGGGGGGCGGACCGGGGAGCTGTTTTTT
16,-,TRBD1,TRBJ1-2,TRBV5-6,CASSATMGQGINGYTF,TGTGCCAGCAGCGCCACTATGGGACAGGGGATCAATGGCTACACCTTC
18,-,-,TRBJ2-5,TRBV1,CTSSHFTRTGLLQETQYF,TGCACCAGCAGCCATTTCACTAGGACAGGGCTTCTCCAAGAGACCCAGTACTTC
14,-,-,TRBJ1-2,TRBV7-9,CASSGIREGSGYTF,TGTGCCAGCAGCGGAATCAGGGAGGGTAGTGGCTACACCTTC
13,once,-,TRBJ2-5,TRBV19,CASSMGPAKTQYF,TGTGCCAGTAGTATGGGGCCCGCCAAGACCCAGTACTTC
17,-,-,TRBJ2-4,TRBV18,CASSPPGLTTAKNIQYF,TGTGCCAGCTCACCCCCGGGACTCACCACCGCCAAAAACATTCAGTACTTC
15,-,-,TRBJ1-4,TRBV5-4,CASSPSVGQHEKLFF,TGTGCCAGCAGCCCTTCTGTGGGGCAGCATGAAAAACTGTTTTTT
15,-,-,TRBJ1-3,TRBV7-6,CASSLTTVGRNTIYF,TGTGCCAGCAGCTTAACGACAGTAGGGAGGAACACCATATATTTT
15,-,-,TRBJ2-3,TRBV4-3,CASSQAGRDSDTQYF,TGCGCCAGCAGCCAGGCCGGCAGGGATTCAGATACGCAGTATTTT
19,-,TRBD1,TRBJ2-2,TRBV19,CASSAPGQGYAANTGELFF,TGTGCCAGTAGTGCCCCGGGACAGGGCTACGCCGCGAACACCGGGGAGCTGTTTTTT
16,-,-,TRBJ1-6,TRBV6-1,CASSEAPGAFGSPLHF,TGTGCCAGCAGTGAAGCCCCAGGGGCATTCGGTTCACCCCTCCACTTT
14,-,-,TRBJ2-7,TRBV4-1,CASSNHADSYEQYF,TGCGCCAGCAGCAATCATGCAGACTCCTACGAGCAGTACTTC
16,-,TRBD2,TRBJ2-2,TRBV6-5,CASSFSGRVVGGELFF,TGTGCCAGCAGTTTTAGCGGGAGGGTTGTCGGCGGGGAGCTGTTTTTT
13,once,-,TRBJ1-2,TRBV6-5,CASSLGSTGGYTF,TGTGCCAGCAGCCTAGGTTCCACGGGGGGCTACACCTTC
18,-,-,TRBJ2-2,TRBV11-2,CASSLVPSRGANTGELFF,TGTGCCAGCAGCTTAGTTCCCAGTCGGGGAGCTAACACCGGGGAGCTGTTTTTT
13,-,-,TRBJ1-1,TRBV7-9,CASSLGLRTEAFF,TGTGCCAGCAGCTTAGGACTTAGGACTGAAGCTTTCTTT
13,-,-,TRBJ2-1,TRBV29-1,CSVGWEKYNEQFF,TGCAGCGTTGGGTGGGAGAAATACAATGAGCAGTTCTTC
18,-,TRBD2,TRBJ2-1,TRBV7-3,CASSRTGTSGSPYNEQFF,TGTGCCAGCAGCCGAACAGGGACTAGCGGGAGTCCATACAATGAGCAGTTCTTC
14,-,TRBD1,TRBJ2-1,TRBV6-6,CASTRTGTYNEQFF,TGTGCCAGCACTCGGACAGGAACCTACAATGAGCAGTTCTTC
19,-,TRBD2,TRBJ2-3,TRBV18,CASSPPGLAGFGHTDTQYF,TGTGCCAGCTCACCCCCGGGACTAGCGGGATTTGGTCACACAGATACGCAGTATTTT
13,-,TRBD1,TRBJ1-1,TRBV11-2,CASSPMTGAEAFF,TGTGCCAGCAGCCCGATGACAGGGGCCGAAGCTTTCTTT
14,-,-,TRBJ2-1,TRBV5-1,CASSLGLSVNEQFF,TGCGCCAGCAGCTTGGGGCTCAGCGTGAATGAGCAGTTCTTC
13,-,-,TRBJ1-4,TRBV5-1,CASRSGTNEKLFF,TGCGCCAGCAGGTCGGGTACTAATGAAAAACTGTTTTTT
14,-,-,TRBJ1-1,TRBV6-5,CASWGRAANTEAFF,TGTGCCAGCTGGGGGAGGGCGGCGAACACTGAAGCTTTCTTT
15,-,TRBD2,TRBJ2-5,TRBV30,CAWSVQSGGAAAQYF,TGTGCCTGGAGTGTACAATCCGGGGGGGCCGCGGCCCAGTACTTC
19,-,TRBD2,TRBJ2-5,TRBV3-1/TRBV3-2,CASSQVVGTSGGARETQYF,TGTGCCAGCAGCCAAGTGGTCGGGACTAGCGGGGGGGCCCGGGAGACCCAGTACTTC
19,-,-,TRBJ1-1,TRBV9,CASSVTPRVGRARDTEAFF,TGTGCCAGCAGCGTAACTCCCCGGGTGGGGAGGGCGCGGGACACTGAAGCTTTCTTT
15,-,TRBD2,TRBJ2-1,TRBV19,CASSIGAGGYNEQFF,TGTGCCAGTAGTATAGGAGCGGGGGGTTACAATGAGCAGTTCTTC
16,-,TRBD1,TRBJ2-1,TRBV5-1,CASSFGPGQGYNEQFF,TGCGCCAGCAGCTTCGGACCGGGACAGGGTTACAATGAGCAGTTCTTC